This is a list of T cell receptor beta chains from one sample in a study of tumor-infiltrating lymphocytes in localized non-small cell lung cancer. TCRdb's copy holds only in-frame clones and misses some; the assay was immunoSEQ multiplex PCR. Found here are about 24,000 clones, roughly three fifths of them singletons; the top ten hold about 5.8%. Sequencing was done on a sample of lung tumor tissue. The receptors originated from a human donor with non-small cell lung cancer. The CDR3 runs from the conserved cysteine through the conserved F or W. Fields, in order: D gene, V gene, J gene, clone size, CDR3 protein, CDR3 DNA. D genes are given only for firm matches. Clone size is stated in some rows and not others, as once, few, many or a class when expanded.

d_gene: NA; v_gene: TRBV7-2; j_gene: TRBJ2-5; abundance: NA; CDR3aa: CASSLVRVETQYF; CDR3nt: TGTGCCAGCAGCTTAGTCAGGGTGGAGACCCAGTACTTC
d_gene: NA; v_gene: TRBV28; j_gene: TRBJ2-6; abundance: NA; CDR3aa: CASRAYGANVLTF; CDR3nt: TGTGCCAGCAGAGCCTATGGGGCCAACGTCCTGACTTTC
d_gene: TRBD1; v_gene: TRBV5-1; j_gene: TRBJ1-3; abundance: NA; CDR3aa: CASSLGDRVSGNTIYF; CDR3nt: TGCGCCAGCAGCTTGGGGGACAGGGTGTCAGGAAACACCATATATTTT
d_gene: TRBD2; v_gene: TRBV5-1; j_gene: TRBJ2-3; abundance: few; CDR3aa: CASSLVSGYTDTQYF; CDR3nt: TGCGCCAGCAGCTTGGTTAGCGGGTACACAGATACGCAGTATTTT
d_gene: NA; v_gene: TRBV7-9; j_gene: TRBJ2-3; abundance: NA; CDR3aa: CASSPVEFGGKSTDTQYF; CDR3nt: TGTGCCAGCAGCCCGGTGGAGTTCGGGGGAAAGAGCACAGATACGCAGTATTTT
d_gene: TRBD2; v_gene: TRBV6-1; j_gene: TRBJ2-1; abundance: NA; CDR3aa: CASSEGSSGSGFYNEQFF; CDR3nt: TGTGCCAGCAGTGAAGGGTCTAGCGGGAGTGGATTCTACAATGAGCAGTTCTTC
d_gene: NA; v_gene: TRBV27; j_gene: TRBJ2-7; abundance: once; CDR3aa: CASSTMSLGPYEQYF; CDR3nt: TGTGCCAGCAGCACTATGTCTTTAGGTCCCTACGAGCAGTACTTC
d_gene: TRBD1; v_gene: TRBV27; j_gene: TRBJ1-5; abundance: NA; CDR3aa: CASSSTGTDRNQPQHF; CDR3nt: TGTGCCAGCAGTTCAACCGGGACAGACCGCAATCAGCCCCAGCATTTT
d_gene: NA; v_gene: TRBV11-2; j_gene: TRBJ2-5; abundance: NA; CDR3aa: CASSLDQTGTQYF; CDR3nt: TGTGCCAGCAGCTTAGATCAGACAGGGACCCAGTACTTC
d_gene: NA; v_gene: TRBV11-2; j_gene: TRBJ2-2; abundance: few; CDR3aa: CASSSGLNTGELFF; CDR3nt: TGTGCCAGCAGCTCGGGACTGAACACCGGGGAGCTGTTTTTT